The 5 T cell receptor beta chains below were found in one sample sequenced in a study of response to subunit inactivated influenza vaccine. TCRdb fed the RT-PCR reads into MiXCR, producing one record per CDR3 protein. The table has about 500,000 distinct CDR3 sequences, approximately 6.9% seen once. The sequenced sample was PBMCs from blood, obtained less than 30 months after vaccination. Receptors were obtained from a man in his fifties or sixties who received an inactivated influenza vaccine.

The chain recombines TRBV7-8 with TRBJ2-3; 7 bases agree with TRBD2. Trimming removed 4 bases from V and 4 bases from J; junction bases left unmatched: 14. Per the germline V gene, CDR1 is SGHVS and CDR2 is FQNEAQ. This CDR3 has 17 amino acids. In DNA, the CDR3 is TGTGCCAGCAGCTATACTAGCGTAGCCTCCACCCCAGATACGCAGTATTTT. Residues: CASSYTSVASTPDTQYF.

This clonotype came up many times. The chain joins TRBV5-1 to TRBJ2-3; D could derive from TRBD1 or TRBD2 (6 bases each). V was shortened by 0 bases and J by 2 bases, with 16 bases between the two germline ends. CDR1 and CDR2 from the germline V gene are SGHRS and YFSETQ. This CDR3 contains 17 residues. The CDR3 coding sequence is TGCGCCAGCAGCTTGGTCGCCAGTTCGGGGGCCACAGATACGCAGTATTTT. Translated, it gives CASSLVASSGATDTQYF.

The CDR3 loop is CASSRPGADTQYF. CDR3 bases: TGTGCCAGCTCACGCCCGGGGGCTGATACGCAGTATTTT. This chain connects TRBV18 to TRBJ2-3; D tentatively fits TRBD1 or TRBD2 (6 bases each). V was cut by 4 bases and J by 6 bases, with 11 bases left in between. Germline-derived CDR1 and CDR2 are KGHSH and LQKENI. This CDR3 has 13 residues.

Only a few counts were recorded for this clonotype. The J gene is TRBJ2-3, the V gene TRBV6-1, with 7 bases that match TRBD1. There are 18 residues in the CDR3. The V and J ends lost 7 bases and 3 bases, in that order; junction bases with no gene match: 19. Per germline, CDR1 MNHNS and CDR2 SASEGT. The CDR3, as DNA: TGTGCCAGCACCTTGGGGACAGTTTTTATTTATTCTACAGATACGCAGTATTTT. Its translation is CASTLGTVFIYSTDTQYF.

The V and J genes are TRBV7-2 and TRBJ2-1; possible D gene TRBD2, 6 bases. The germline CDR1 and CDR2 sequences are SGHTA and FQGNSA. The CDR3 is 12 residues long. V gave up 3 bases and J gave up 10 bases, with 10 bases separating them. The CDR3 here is CASSFAGREQFF. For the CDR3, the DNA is TGTGCCAGCAGCTTCGCGGGACGCGAGCAGTTCTTC.